Listed here are 8 T cell receptor beta chains from one sample, sequenced in a study of blood T cell repertoires in COVID-19. The protocol was immunoSEQ multiplex PCR, while the TCRdb copy is restricted to in-frame clones and leaves out a portion. The data contain fewer than 250,000 clones, around nine tenths of them seen just once; the ten biggest clones take up about 1.1%. The sequenced material came from peripheral blood. The receptors originated from a man in his thirties or forties with acute or convalescent COVID-19.

The rearrangement uses TRBV28 and TRBJ2-2; no reliable D call. CDR1 is MDHEN, CDR2 SYDVKM, per germline. The ends were cut back, 7 bases at V and 4 bases at J, with 16 bases in the middle. The CDR3 has 15 residues. This chain's CDR3 is CASTYPRASTGELFF. The CDR3 DNA is TGTGCCAGCACTTACCCCCGAGCATCCACCGGGGAGCTGTTTTTT.

The count of this clone is one. This chain's CDR3 is CASTQAAGGIDTEAFF. In DNA form, the CDR3 reads TGTGCCAGCACCCAAGCGGCAGGGGGCATTGACACTGAAGCTTTCTTT. The V call is TRBV21-1, the J call TRBJ1-1; the table gives TRBD1 as D, unverified against the DNA. TRBV21-1 is a pseudogene locus. This CDR3 is built from 16 residues.

This sequence joins TRBV4-1 and TRBJ2-3, with TRBD2 matching 13 bases. V lost 6 bases, J lost 6 bases, and 9 bases stayed unmatched. This CDR3 comprises 16 residues. Germline V gene sequence: CDR1 MGHRA, CDR2 YSYEKL. CDR3 coding DNA: TGCGCCAGCAGGTTTCGGACTAGCGGGAGTTTCGATACGCAGTATTTT. Protein: CASRFRTSGSFDTQYF.

This clone showed up just a few times. J is TRBJ2-7 and V is TRBV28; 7 bases map to TRBD1. Germline CDR1 reads MDHEN; CDR2 reads SYDVKM. Trimming took 4 bases from V and 3 from J; bases not matched to a gene: 3. The CDR3 covers 13 residues. CDR3 loop: CASSSYRGYEQYF. The CDR3 bases are TGTGCCAGCAGTTCGTACAGGGGCTACGAGCAGTACTTC. The complete variable domain, with remaining parts taken from reference TRBV28 and TRBJ2-7, reads DVKVTQSSRYLVKRTGEKVFLECVQDMDHENMFWYRQDPGLGLRLIYFSYDVKMKEKGDIPEGYSVSREKKERFSLILESASTNQTSMYLCASSSYRGYEQYFGPGTRLTVT.

This clone has only a few counts. The chain uses TRBV7-2 and TRBJ1-5; D is unclear. The CDR3 has 15 amino acids. Germline V lookup: CDR1 SGHTA, CDR2 FQGNSA. V lost 2 bases to trimming and J lost 3 bases, with 11 bases between them. The DNA for the CDR3 is TGTGCCAGCAGCTTAAGAGGGAGGAACAATCAGCCCCAGCATTTT. Its protein product is CASSLRGRNNQPQHF.

This clone occurred once. The chain combines TRBV6-5 with TRBJ1-5; 8 nucleotides match TRBD1. J lost 6 bases, V lost 4 bases, and 8 bases had no gene match. Germline values: CDR1 MNHEY, CDR2 SVGAGI. The CDR3 totals 15 residues. The CDR3 is CASSLDRDRGQPQHF. The CDR3 DNA reads TGTGCCAGCAGTTTGGACAGGGATCGAGGTCAGCCCCAGCATTTT.

This rearrangement joins TRBV7-9 to TRBJ1-2; D unresolved. Between the trimmed V and J ends, which lost 5 bases and 0 bases, there was a span of 10 bases. From germline, CDR1 is SEHNR and CDR2 FQNEAQ (reference sequence). The length of the CDR3 is 14 residues. DNA of the CDR3: TGTGCCAGCAGCCGAGGAACGGCTAACTATGGCTACACCTTC. Residues: CASSRGTANYGYTF.

The chain uses TRBV7-6 and TRBJ2-7; 13 bases align to TRBD2. Unmatched junction bases numbered 0, after V lost 1 base and J lost 6 bases. From germline, CDR1 is SGHVS and CDR2 FNYEAQ. CDR3 length equals 14 residues. CDR3: CASSLGTSGSEQYF. The CDR3 DNA reads TGTGCCAGCAGCTTAGGGACTAGCGGGAGCGAGCAGTACTTC.